This paragraph reports one TCR beta chain. The data were taken from a study of control samples from healthy donors and cancer patients. Generated by immunoSEQ multiplex PCR, the TCRdb table keeps only in-frame clones and is missing some. The sample yields 100,000 to 150,000 clones, 90% to 95% seen once. There are 18 residues in the CDR3. In germline, CDR1 is SGHDT, CDR2 YYEEEE. V dropped 4 bases and J dropped 0; count of bases not matched to a gene: 10. The chain has TRBV5-6 and TRBJ2-4; 10 nucleotides match TRBD1. What was sequenced was blood. This sequence originates from a woman between 18 and 30 years old in good health. CDR3 sequence: CASSEGFGTGAAKNIQYF. The CDR3 DNA reads as TGTGCCAGCAGCGAGGGCTTCGGGACAGGGGCAGCCAAAAACATTCAGTACTTC.